A single sample is the source of the 20 T cell receptor beta chains below, sequenced in a study of graft-versus-host responses after intestinal transplantation. Their cognate antigens are unknown. This table comes from immunoSEQ multiplex PCR, and its TCRdb copy is limited to in-frame clones, with some not included. This table holds over 90,000 clones, around nine tenths found once. The sequenced sample was unstimulated CD8+ T cells sorted from spleen or lymph node cells, obtained before intestinal transplant. The receptors come from a human donor who received an intestinal transplant.

This chain links TRBV7-2 with TRBJ2-3; 14 nucleotides match TRBD2. V lost 3 bases and J lost 2; bases outside the gene matches: 4. The CDR3 spans 17 residues. Germline V lookup: CDR1 SGHTA, CDR2 FQGNSA. The CDR3 spells CASSLGLAGALTDTQYF. CDR3 DNA: TGTGCCAGCAGCTTGGGACTAGCGGGGGCCCTCACAGATACGCAGTATTTT.

This rearrangement joins TRBV2 to TRBJ2-5; TRBD2 aligns across 9 bases. The trim removed 1 base at V and 5 bases at J, leaving 8 bases unmatched. This CDR3 spans 16 amino acids. CDR1 SNHLY and CDR2 FYNNEI come from the germline V gene. CDR3 sequence: CASSEGPAGGWETQYF. The CDR3 nucleotides are TGTGCCAGCAGTGAAGGACCCGCGGGAGGGTGGGAGACCCAGTACTTC.

This chain links TRBV9 with TRBJ2-1; 10 nucleotides line up with TRBD2. With V trimmed by 0 bases and J by 12 bases, 3 bases remained unmatched. CDR3 length: 13 residues. The germline V gene has CDR1 SGDLS and CDR2 YYNGEE. CDR3 DNA sequence: TGTGCCAGCAGCGTAGCTAGCGGGAGAAGGCAGTTCTTC. Amino acids: CASSVASGRRQFF.

The chain couples TRBV7-9 to TRBJ2-1, with 13 bases fitting TRBD2. Germline lookup yields CDR1 SEHNR and CDR2 FQNEAQ (reference sequence). The CDR3 has 14 amino acids. The ends lost 6 bases at V and 10 bases at J; junction bases unmatched: 6. The CDR3 coding sequence is TGTGCCAGCAGGTCTCCGGGACTAGCGGGAGAGCAGTTCTTC. Its translation is CASRSPGLAGEQFF.

The gene calls are TRBV19 and TRBJ2-1; D possibly corresponds to TRBD2 (6 bases). This CDR3 comprises 12 residues. V lost 3 bases and J lost 10, with 10 bases in between. Germline-derived CDR1 and CDR2 are LNHDA and SQIVND (reference sequence). The CDR3 spells CASSIPGREQFF. The CDR3 nucleotides are TGTGCCAGTAGTATTCCCGGGAGAGAGCAGTTCTTC.

V gene TRBV23-1 combines with J gene TRBJ1-2, with D uncertain. TRBV23-1 is identified as an open reading frame with a role that is uncertain. The CDR3 contains 13 residues. V was shortened by 0 bases and J by 4 bases, with 6 bases between the two germline ends. The CDR3 DNA follows: TGCGCCAGCAGTCAATCGCGGCTCTATGGCTACACCTTC. This sequence encodes CASSQSRLYGYTF.

The chain is built from TRBV10-2 and TRBJ2-7, with TRBD1 identical over 10 bases. V lost 3 bases to trimming and J lost 3 bases; unmatched junction nucleotides: 5. CDR3 length equals 15 residues. Germline V lookup: CDR1 WSHSY, CDR2 SAAADI. CDR3 region: CASSDFDRGHYEQYF. The CDR3 nucleotides are TGCGCCAGCAGTGACTTCGACAGGGGGCACTACGAGCAGTACTTC.

V gene TRBV6-5 combines with J gene TRBJ2-7; weak D call: TRBD2 (7 bases). CDR3 length equals 15 residues. Trimming left V 1 base short and J 3 bases short, with 13 bases between. From germline, CDR1 is MNHEY and CDR2 SVGAGI. Here the CDR3 reads CASSYFPGDYYEQYF. CDR3 DNA: TGTGCCAGCAGTTACTTTCCAGGGGACTACTACGAGCAGTACTTC.

The V and J genes are TRBV21-1 and TRBJ1-4. TRBV21-1 is a known pseudogene. The CDR3 is made up of 11 amino acids. In nucleotides, the CDR3 is TGTGCCAGCAAAGCCCATGAAAAACTGTTTTTT. Its translation: CASKAHEKLFF.

The chain employs TRBV5-1 and TRBJ2-5; 9 bases are a match to TRBD1. Trimming cost V 6 bases and J 5 bases; bases outside gene matches: 8. This CDR3 is 14 amino acids long. Germline CDR1 is SGHRS and CDR2 is YFSETQ. The CDR3 DNA sequence: TGCGCCAGCAACACCGGGACAGGGCGGGAGACCCAGTACTTC. Protein: CASNTGTGRETQYF.

J is TRBJ2-7 and V is TRBV9, with D perhaps matching TRBD1 (8 bases). Looked up from germline, CDR1 is SGDLS and CDR2 is YYNGEE. The CDR3 is 16 amino acids. Between the trimmed V and J ends, which lost 0 bases and 3 bases, there was a span of 16 bases. The CDR3 loop is CASSVDPTGEGYEQYF. The CDR3 coding sequence is TGTGCCAGCAGCGTAGACCCGACAGGGGAGGGCTACGAGCAGTACTTC.

This clone has a single count. This rearrangement joins TRBV27 to TRBJ2-1; a possible D gene is TRBD1 (6 bases). V lost 2 bases, J lost 0 bases, and 8 bases lay in between. Looked up from germline, CDR1 is MNHEY and CDR2 is SMNVEV (reference sequence). This CDR3 contains 15 residues. The DNA of the CDR3 is TGTGCCAGCAGTTTAAAGGACAGCTCCTACAATGAGCAGTTCTTC. It codes for CASSLKDSSYNEQFF.

The chain's CDR3 is CASKEASGQITEAFF. The CDR3 DNA follows: TGTGCCAGCAAAGAGGCCTCGGGACAGATCACTGAAGCTTTCTTT. V usage is TRBV6-4 and J usage is TRBJ1-1, with TRBD1 matching 7 bases. Trimming removed 7 bases from V and 4 bases from J; junction bases left unmatched: 12. CDR3 length equals 15 residues. The germline CDR1 and CDR2 sequences are MRHNA and SNTAGT.

The gene calls are TRBV15 and TRBJ2-7, with D tentatively TRBD2 (5 bases). V was pared by 0 bases and J by 5 bases, with 5 bases between. This CDR3 comprises 12 residues. Germline V gene data show CDR1 as LNHNV and CDR2 as YYDKDF (reference sequence). CDR3 nucleotide sequence: TGTGCCACCAGCAGAGACGGGGACGAGCAGTACTTC. Amino acids: CATSRDGDEQYF. The full variable domain, its missing parts supplied by reference TRBV15 and TRBJ2-7, is DAMVIQNPRYQVTQFGKPVTLSCSQTLNHNVMYWYQQKSSQAPKLLFHYYDKDFNNEADTPDNFQSRRPNTSFCFLDIRSPGLGDTAMYLCATSRDGDEQYFGPGTRLTVT.

The count of this clone is one. The rearrangement uses TRBV11-2 and TRBJ2-1, with TRBD2 matching over 11 bases. The CDR3 runs 15 residues. Trimming cost V 3 bases and J 7 bases; bases outside gene matches: 5. Germline V gene lookup returns CDR1 SGHAT and CDR2 FQNNGV. CDR3 loop: CASSFKLAGVNEQFF. CDR3 DNA: TGTGCCAGCAGCTTTAAACTAGCGGGAGTAAATGAGCAGTTCTTC.

The rearrangement joins TRBV11-2 to TRBJ2-5; weak D call: TRBD1 (5 bases). V lost 4 bases, J lost 5 bases, and 14 bases lay in between. The CDR3 has 14 residues. Germline CDR1 SGHAT, CDR2 FQNNGV. CDR3 region: CASSSWGYRETQYF. As DNA, the CDR3 is TGTGCCAGCAGCTCCTGGGGCTACCGGGAGACCCAGTACTTC. The full variable domain, with the rest looked up from reference TRBV11-2 and TRBJ2-5, is EAGVAQSPRYKIIEKRQSVAFWCNPISGHATLYWYQQILGQGPKLLIQFQNNGVVDDSQLPKDRFSAERLKGVDSTLKIQPAKLEDSAVYLCASSSWGYRETQYFGPGTRLLVL.

The table lists this clone with a count of one. The chain employs TRBV6-6 and TRBJ1-2; D is uncertain. Germline loops: CDR1 MNHNY, CDR2 SVGAGI (reference sequence). Trimming left V 0 bases short and J 7 bases short, with 12 bases between. CDR3 length equals 14 residues. The CDR3 loop is CASSYSNSLIGYTF. The CDR3 nucleotides read TGTGCCAGCAGTTACTCGAACAGCCTGATTGGCTACACCTTC.

The J gene is TRBJ2-5, the V gene TRBV6-1, with 9 bases matching TRBD1. CDR3 size: 17 residues. Per germline, CDR1 MNHNS and CDR2 SASEGT. V gave up 4 bases and J gave up 4 bases; unmatched junction bases: 13. CDR3 DNA: TGTGCCAGCAGTGGCTGGGAAAGGACAGGGGTTGGAGAGACCCAGTACTTC. This translates into CASSGWERTGVGETQYF.

The chain links TRBV29-1 to TRBJ1-1; D unclear. CDR3 size: 11 residues. The germline V gene has CDR1 SQVTM and CDR2 ANQGSEA. V gave up 7 bases and J gave up 2 bases, with 8 bases separating them. CDR3 nucleotides: TGCAGCGCGAAGCCTAACACTGAAGCTTTCTTT. Amino acids: CSAKPNTEAFF.

The chain is built from TRBV4-2 and TRBJ2-7; 7 bases align to TRBD2. This CDR3 has 13 residues. Germline CDR1 reads LGHNA; CDR2 reads YNFKEQ. After removal of 3 bases from V and 3 bases from J, the junction contained 2 bases not matched to a gene. The CDR3: CASSQAGDYEQYF. The CDR3 nucleotides are TGTGCCAGCAGCCAGGCGGGAGACTACGAGCAGTACTTC.